This record covers a single T cell receptor (beta chain). Which antigen it targets is not known. Nothing much larger sits one base from this clone, and base qualities are not available. The High Capacity cDNA Reverse Transcription Kit was used to reverse transcribe all of the isolated RNA, meaning that expressed TCRB transcripts were what got sequenced. Deep immunoSEQ sequencing was performed on naive, central memory and regulatory T cell samples, with an average of around 3.5 million total reads per sample. Sorted cells were lysed in RLT buffer and RNA was extracted with DNase-treated RNeasy Micro or Mini kits, depending on cell number. Each cell subset was processed separately to prevent cross-contamination, with patient and healthy donor samples processed together. Using the immunoSEQ multiplex PCR, TCRB sequences were amplified from cDNA into 87-bp fragments spanning the CDR3 region. Amplicons were sequenced on the Illumina HiSeq platform. Per the source publication's procedure: PCR bias was corrected computationally using synthetic template baselines, and reads within Hamming distance 2 were collapsed, with unmergeable singletons discarded. Reads were aligned against IMGT so that V, D and J genes, CDR3 length and insertions or deletions at six rearrangement sites could be assigned. Within each subset, clonotype counts were normalized to sorted cell number, and only after that were true diversity and Gini coefficients computed with the tcR R package. The overlap coefficient, calculated on TCRB nucleotide sequences, was used to measure repertoire sharing. Out-of-frame TCRB sequences from naive cells were analyzed as a proxy for the pre-selection repertoire. This immuneACCESS table, as held by TCRdb, lists in-frame sequences with V and J called but not all clones. Of the missing ones, under half trace to an unresolved V gene in checked studies; the others have no known cause. D and trimming were read from the DNA, whereas the V and J calls and clone size are those reported in that table. This sample gives some 660,000 clones in total; about 14% of them show up just once. Approximately 0.043% of the sample is taken by the ten largest.

From each donor, a single peripheral blood sample of 100 to 150 mL on average was drawn into heparinised tubes. A BD FACSAria II and a panel including CD45RO, CCR7, CD25, CD127, CD95 and CD27 were used to sort naive, central memory, regulatory and stem cell-like memory CD4+ T cells. Every sorted population had a purity above 95%. PBMCs were isolated immediately by Lymphoprep density gradient centrifugation and stained directly without culture. So that batch effects would be minimized, each experiment stained and sorted samples in pairs, pairing one healthy donor with one patient. The data were taken from a study of beta chain features in type 1 diabetes listed by TCRdb under 2018. Looking at the study overall: Mean age, gender distribution, total cell number and subset yield were not different between patients and healthy donors. A total of around 100 million sorted cells were examined across all samples, and RNA yield correlated strongly with the number of cells per subset. In the study, TCRB repertoires of sorted circulating CD4+ T cell subsets from recently diagnosed type 1 diabetes patients were compared with those of matched healthy donors. Regulatory and stem cell-like memory subsets were isolated from only 8 patients and about 8 healthy donors, whereas naive and central memory subsets came from all 30 or so donors. Findings and caveats that apply to the study as a whole: Naive, central memory and regulatory TCRB repertoires appeared to be more alike among patients than among healthy donors. Because cDNA was sequenced instead of genomic DNA, highly expressing activated cells could be over-represented, though the groups showed no difference in activation or CD3 levels. At VDJ recombination sites, type 1 diabetes patients had fewer insertions and more deleted nucleotides, which implies abnormalities in thymic rearrangement. A moderate but significant shortening of TCRB CDR3 length was observed in type 1 diabetes patients in all four CD4+ subsets. PCR might favor shorter templates, but patient and control samples were amplified and corrected together, so any skew would affect both groups equally. HLA sub-analyses involved small numbers of individuals, so any influence of HLA type on TCRB rearrangement remained unresolved.

The CDR3 runs 17 residues from the cysteine to the phenylalanine. Of the read, only the CDR3 DNA is kept; its 51 bases are in frame from base 1. Reading the germline V gene gives CDR1 LGHNA and CDR2 YSLEER. V gives up 0 bases and J gives up 0 bases, and the segment between their germline ends measures 12 bases. The receptor was derived from a man in his late teens or twenties with type 1 diabetes. Sequencing used naive CD4+ T cells from blood. The sample's cell subset or site label, in plain terms: true naive CD4+ T cells. The sequence links TRBV4-3 to TRBJ2-1; perhaps TRBD1 is the D gene, with 5 bases matching. The CDR3 is CASSQERGRGSYNEQFF. DNA sequence: TGCGCCAGCAGCCAAGAAAGGGGAAGGGGCTCCTACAATGAGCAGTTCTTC.